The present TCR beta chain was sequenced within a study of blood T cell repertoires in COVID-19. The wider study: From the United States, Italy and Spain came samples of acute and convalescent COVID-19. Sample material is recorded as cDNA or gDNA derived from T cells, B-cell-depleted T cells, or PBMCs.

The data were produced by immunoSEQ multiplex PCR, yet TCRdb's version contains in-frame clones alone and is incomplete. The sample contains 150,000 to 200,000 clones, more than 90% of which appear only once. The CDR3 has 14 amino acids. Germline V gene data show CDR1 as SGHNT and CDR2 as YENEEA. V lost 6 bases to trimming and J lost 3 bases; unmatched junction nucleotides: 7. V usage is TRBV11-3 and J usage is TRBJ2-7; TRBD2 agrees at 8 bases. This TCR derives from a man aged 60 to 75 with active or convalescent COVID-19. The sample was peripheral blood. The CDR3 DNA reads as TGTGCCAGCAGTCAAGCGGGAGAGGGCTACGAGCAGTACTTC. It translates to CASSQAGEGYEQYF.